Each of the 8 T cell receptor beta chains below was sequenced from the same sample in a study of cytomegalovirus exposure and HLA in healthy donors. 60 Vbeta and 13 Jbeta primers were used in PCR. The repertoire was sequenced with immunoSEQ multiplex PCR; TCRdb's copy has only in-frame clones and lacks some. The sample includes roughly 58,000 clones, approximately 80% of them seen just once. Sequencing used PBMCs. These receptors came from a human donor in good health.

This chain's CDR3 is CAWSRGTGNQPQHF. CDR3 DNA sequence: TGTGCCTGGAGTCGGGGGACCGGCAATCAGCCCCAGCATTTT. This rearrangement joins TRBV30 to TRBJ1-5, with a tentative D call TRBD1 (5 bases). The germline V gene encodes CDR1 GTSNPN and CDR2 SVGIG (reference sequence). With 2 bases removed from V and 2 bases from J, the gap between germline ends came to 10 bases. The CDR3 length is 14 residues.

This clone was detected once. The chain is built from TRBV11-2 and TRBJ2-2; 12 nucleotides align to TRBD2. V shed 4 bases, J shed 10 bases, and the junction held 7 bases outside the gene matches. This CDR3 has 15 amino acids. CDR1 and CDR2 (germline): SGHAT, FQNNGV. In DNA form, the CDR3 reads TGTGCCAGCAGCTCATATGGACTAGCGGGACTGGAGCTGTTTTTT. Residues: CASSSYGLAGLELFF. Based on the CDR3 plus reference TRBV11-2 and TRBJ2-2, the full variable domain is EAGVAQSPRYKIIEKRQSVAFWCNPISGHATLYWYQQILGQGPKLLIQFQNNGVVDDSQLPKDRFSAERLKGVDSTLKIQPAKLEDSAVYLCASSSYGLAGLELFFGEGSRLTVL.

V and J are TRBV29-1 and TRBJ2-6; no firm D call. Germline loops: CDR1 SQVTM, CDR2 ANQGSEA. The CDR3 runs 15 residues. With 7 bases removed from V and 0 bases from J, the gap between germline ends came to 13 bases. CDR3 protein: CSAVEALSGANVLTF. CDR3 nucleotide sequence: TGCAGCGCCGTCGAGGCCCTCTCTGGGGCCAACGTCCTGACTTTC. Drawing the rest from reference TRBV29-1 and TRBJ2-6, the complete variable domain is SAVISQKPSRDICQRGTSLTIQCQVDSQVTMMFWYRQQPGQSLTLIATANQGSEATYESGFVIDKFPISRPNLTFSTLTVSNMSPEDSSIYLCSAVEALSGANVLTFGAGSRLTVL.

The chain joins TRBV6-5 to TRBJ2-1; the D is unclear. V lost 2 bases, J lost 9 bases, and 8 bases lay in between. The CDR3 totals 12 residues. Germline V gene lookup returns CDR1 MNHEY and CDR2 SVGAGI. CDR3 loop: CASSYKSGEQFF. CDR3 DNA: TGTGCCAGCAGTTACAAGTCGGGTGAGCAGTTCTTC.

The V and J genes are TRBV6-5 and TRBJ2-6; D not resolved. This CDR3 has 14 amino acids. Germline V CDR1 and CDR2: MNHEY, SVGAGI. The ends were cut back, 10 bases at V and 2 bases at J, with 12 bases in the middle. CDR3 sequence (DNA): TGTGCCACCTCGCCCTCGGCTGGGGCCAACGTCCTGACTTTC. This codes for CATSPSAGANVLTF.

The rearrangement links TRBV7-6 to TRBJ1-2; the D gene is possibly TRBD1 (5 bases). This CDR3 has 15 amino acids. The germline V and J ends were trimmed by 1 base and 4 bases, with 13 bases remaining between them. Per germline, CDR1 SGHVS and CDR2 FNYEAQ. The CDR3 DNA follows: TGTGCCAGCAGCTTAGACTCTACAGGAGTCTATGGCTACACCTTC. Residues: CASSLDSTGVYGYTF.

The V and J genes are TRBV28 and TRBJ2-7; 7 nucleotides match TRBD2. The germline CDR1 and CDR2 sequences are MDHEN and SYDVKM. J was trimmed by 4 bases and V by 7 bases; bases with no gene match: 7. The CDR3 totals 13 residues. The CDR3 reads CASTASGKYEQYF. DNA for the CDR3: TGTGCCAGCACGGCTAGCGGAAAATACGAGCAGTACTTC.

The count of this clone is one. The rearrangement joins TRBV5-1 to TRBJ2-3; a possible D gene is TRBD2 (5 bases). Germline CDR1 is SGHRS and CDR2 is YFSETQ. The germline V and J ends were trimmed by 4 bases and 2 bases, with 17 bases remaining between them. This CDR3 contains 16 residues. For the CDR3, the DNA is TGCGCCAGCAGCATGGGAGTAGCACCCTTCACAGATACGCAGTATTTT. It codes for CASSMGVAPFTDTQYF.